The rows below give T cell receptor beta chains drawn from one sample of a study of T cells in Graves' hyperthyroidism and ophthalmopathy. TCRdb processed the multiplex PCR reads anew with MiXCR; each CDR3 protein has one entry. This table holds 550,000 to 850,000 distinct CDR3 sequences, around a sixth found once. The sequenced material came from blood. Receptors originate from a woman aged 45-65 years with Graves' hyperthyroidism that later progressed to Graves' ophthalmopathy. The conserved cysteine and the conserved F or W are not part of the CDR3 here. The size of a clone is reported for some rows only, either as once, few or many, or as a class for expanded clones.

>few|TRBV2|TRBJ2-3
ASSTRGGSTGTQY
>few|TRBV7-2|TRBJ1-3
ASSSRRSSGNTIY
>many|TRBV4-1|TRBJ2-2
ASSPVQANTGELF
>few|TRBV19|TRBJ1-2
ASRADRDDGYT
>once|TRBV18|TRBJ1-2
ASSPPDSTNYGYT
>many|TRBV3-1|TRBJ2-1
ASSQLSGVRYNEQF
>.|TRBV12-3/TRBV12-4|TRBJ2-5
ASTDGWNSQETQY
>.|TRBV19|TRBJ2-5
ASSRSGLQETQY
>many|TRBV12-3/TRBV12-4|TRBJ1-5
ASSLTGGSNQPQH
>few|TRBV20-1|TRBJ1-3
SAREDIGNTIY
>.|TRBV28|TRBJ2-7
ASSFTASYEQY
>many|TRBV2|TRBJ1-2
ASRDGFGYGYT
>.|TRBV7-2|TRBJ1-2
ASSYGQGSFYGYT
>many|TRBV15|TRBJ2-7
ATSKGQLYEQY
>many|TRBV20-1|TRBJ2-3
SARGELASRVDTQY
>few|TRBV19|TRBJ2-1
ASSLPSGEPSYNEQF
>many|TRBV7-3|TRBJ2-1
ASSLSHNEQF
>.|TRBV6-1|TRBJ1-1
ASTTGTGLNEAF
>many|TRBV30|TRBJ1-1
AWSVDANTEAF
>few|TRBV20-1|TRBJ2-3
SAIPFGGVDTQY